This TCR beta chain is from a study of T cell responses to AZD1222 COVID-19 vaccine. General study findings and limits: Spike-specific TCR breadth and depth were elevated following two AZD1222 doses. Donors were largely white British and mainly female; clonal diversity was possibly underestimated.

About this clone: Its antigen is as yet unknown.

This CDR3 is 16 amino acids long. From germline, CDR1 is SGHTA and CDR2 FQGNSA. Trimming left V 2 bases short and J 0 bases short, with 13 bases between. The method was immunoSEQ multiplex PCR; TCRdb's version includes in-frame clones alone and lacks a portion of them. The sample consists of more than 150,000 clones, more than 75% of them appearing once. The input for sequencing was peripheral blood, taken 28 days after the second AZD1222 dose. The source of this sequence is an adult who received the AZD1222 COVID-19 vaccine. V usage is TRBV7-2 and J usage is TRBJ1-2; maybe TRBD1 (5 bases). The CDR3: CASSLIGQGPNYGYTF. CDR3 coding DNA: TGTGCCAGCAGCTTAATAGGGCAGGGACCTAACTATGGCTACACCTTC.